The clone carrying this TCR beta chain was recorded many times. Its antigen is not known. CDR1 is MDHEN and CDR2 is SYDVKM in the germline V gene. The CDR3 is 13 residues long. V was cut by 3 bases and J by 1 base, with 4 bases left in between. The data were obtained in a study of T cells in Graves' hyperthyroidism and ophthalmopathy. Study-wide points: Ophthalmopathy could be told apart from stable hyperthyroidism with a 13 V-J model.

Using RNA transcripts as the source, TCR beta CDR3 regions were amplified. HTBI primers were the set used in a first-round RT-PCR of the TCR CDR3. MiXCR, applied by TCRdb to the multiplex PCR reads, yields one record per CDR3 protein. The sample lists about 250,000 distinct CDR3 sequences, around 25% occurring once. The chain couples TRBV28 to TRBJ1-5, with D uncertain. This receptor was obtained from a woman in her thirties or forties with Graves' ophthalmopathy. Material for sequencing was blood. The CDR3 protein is CASSFVSNQPQHF. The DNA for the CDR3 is TGTGCCAGCAGTTTTGTCAGCAATCAGCCCCAGCATTTT.